This T cell receptor beta chain was sequenced in a study of T cells in Graves' hyperthyroidism and ophthalmopathy. Notes on the study in general: In blood, most of the thyroid clonotypes expanded above 0.001 were also present.

RNA transcripts were the template for amplifying TCR beta CDR3 regions. Using the HTBI primer set, a first-round RT-PCR was run on the TCR CDR3. MiXCR, applied by TCRdb to the multiplex PCR reads, yields one record per CDR3 protein. The table has about 600,000 distinct CDR3 sequences, roughly 14% seen once; the top ten hold roughly an eighth. This clonotype has a count of ten or more. The antigen is unknown. The TCR was taken from a woman aged 45-60 years with Graves' ophthalmopathy. Specimen: blood.

CDR3 amino acids: CASSTATGSPLHF. In DNA, the CDR3 is TGTGCCAGCTCGACAGCTACAGGTTCACCCCTCCACTTT. This chain uses TRBV28 with TRBJ1-6; D is perhaps TRBD1 (5 bases). The germline V and J ends were trimmed by 8 bases and 9 bases, with 14 bases remaining between them. This CDR3 is built from 13 residues. Germline V CDR1 and CDR2: MDHEN, SYDVKM. Variable domain in full (rest from reference TRBV28 and TRBJ1-6): DVKVTQSSRYLVKRTGEKVFLECVQDMDHENMFWYRQDPGLGLRLIYFSYDVKMKEKGDIPEGYSVSREKKERFSLILESASTNQTSMYLCASSTATGSPLHFGNGTRLTVT.